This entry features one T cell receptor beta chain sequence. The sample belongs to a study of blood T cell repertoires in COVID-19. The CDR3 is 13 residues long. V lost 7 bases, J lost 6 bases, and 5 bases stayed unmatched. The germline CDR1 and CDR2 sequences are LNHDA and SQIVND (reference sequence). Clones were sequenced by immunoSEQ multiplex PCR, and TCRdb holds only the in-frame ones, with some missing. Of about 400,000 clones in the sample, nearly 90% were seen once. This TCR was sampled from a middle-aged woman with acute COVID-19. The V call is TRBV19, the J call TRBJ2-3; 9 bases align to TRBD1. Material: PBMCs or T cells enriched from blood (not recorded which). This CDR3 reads CASMTGGGDTQYF. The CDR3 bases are TGTGCCAGTATGACAGGGGGTGGGGATACGCAGTATTTT.